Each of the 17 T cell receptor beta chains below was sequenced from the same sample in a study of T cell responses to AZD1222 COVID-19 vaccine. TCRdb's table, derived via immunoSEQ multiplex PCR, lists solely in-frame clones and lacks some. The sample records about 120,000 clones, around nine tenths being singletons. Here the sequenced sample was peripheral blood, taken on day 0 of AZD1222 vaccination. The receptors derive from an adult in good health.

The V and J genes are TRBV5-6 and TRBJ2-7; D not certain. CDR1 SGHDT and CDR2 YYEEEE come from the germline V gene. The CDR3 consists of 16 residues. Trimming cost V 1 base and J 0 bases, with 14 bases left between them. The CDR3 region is CASSLTGSQSSYEQYV. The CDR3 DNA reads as TGTGCCAGCAGCTTGACTGGTTCCCAGAGCTCCTACGAGCAGTACGTC.

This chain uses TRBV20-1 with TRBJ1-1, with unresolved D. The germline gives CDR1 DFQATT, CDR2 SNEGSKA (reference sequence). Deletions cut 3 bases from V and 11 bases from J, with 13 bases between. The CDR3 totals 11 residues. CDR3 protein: CSASNRVWAFF. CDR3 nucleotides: TGCAGTGCTAGTAACCGGGTGTGGGCTTTCTTT.

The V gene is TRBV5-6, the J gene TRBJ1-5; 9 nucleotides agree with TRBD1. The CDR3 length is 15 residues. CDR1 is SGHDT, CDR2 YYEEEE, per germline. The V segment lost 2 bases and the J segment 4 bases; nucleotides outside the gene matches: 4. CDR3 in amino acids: CASSLGTGSNQPQHF. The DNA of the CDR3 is TGTGCCAGCAGCTTAGGGACAGGGTCTAATCAGCCCCAGCATTTT.

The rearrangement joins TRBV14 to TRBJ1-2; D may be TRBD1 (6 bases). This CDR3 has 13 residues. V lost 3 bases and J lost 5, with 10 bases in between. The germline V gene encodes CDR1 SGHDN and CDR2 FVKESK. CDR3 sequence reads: CASSQWTDYGYTF. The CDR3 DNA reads TGTGCCAGCAGCCAGTGGACAGATTATGGCTACACCTTC.

The CDR3 protein is CATSRGTSDGYTF. CDR3 nucleotides: TGTGCCACCAGCAGAGGAACGTCTGATGGCTACACCTTC. The V and J genes are TRBV15 and TRBJ1-2; no definite D call. The CDR3 spans 13 residues. Germline lookup yields CDR1 LNHNV and CDR2 YYDKDF (reference sequence). Trimming removed 1 base at V and 6 bases at J, with 9 bases between.

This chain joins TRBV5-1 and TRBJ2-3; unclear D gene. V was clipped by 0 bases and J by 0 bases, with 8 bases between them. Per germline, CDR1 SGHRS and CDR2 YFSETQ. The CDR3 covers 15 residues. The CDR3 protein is CASSLGRISTDTQYF. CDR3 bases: TGCGCCAGCAGCTTGGGACGGATTAGCACAGATACGCAGTATTTT.

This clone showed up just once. CDR3 DNA: TGTGCCACCATGGGGGCAGGGGAAAATTCACCCCTCCACTTT. This gives the protein CATMGAGENSPLHF. The chain is built from TRBV19 and TRBJ1-6; tentative D call: TRBD1 (6 bases). V was trimmed by 10 bases and J by 7 bases, leaving 17 bases between them. CDR1 is LNHDA and CDR2 is SQIVND in the germline V gene (reference sequence). The CDR3 is 14 amino acids. The entire variable domain, with the rest obtained from reference TRBV19 and TRBJ1-6, is as follows: DGGITQSPKYLFRKEGQNVTLSCEQNLNHDAMYWYRQDPGQGLRLIYYSQIVNDFQKGDIAEGYSVSREKKESFPLTVTSAQKNPTAFYLCATMGAGENSPLHFGNGTRLTVT.

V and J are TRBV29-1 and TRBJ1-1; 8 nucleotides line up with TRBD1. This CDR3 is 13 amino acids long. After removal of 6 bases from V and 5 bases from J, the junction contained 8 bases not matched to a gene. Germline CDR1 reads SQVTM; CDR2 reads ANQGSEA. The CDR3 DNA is TGCAGCGTCAGGGGGCAGGGGGAGACTGAAGCTTTCTTT. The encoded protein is CSVRGQGETEAFF.

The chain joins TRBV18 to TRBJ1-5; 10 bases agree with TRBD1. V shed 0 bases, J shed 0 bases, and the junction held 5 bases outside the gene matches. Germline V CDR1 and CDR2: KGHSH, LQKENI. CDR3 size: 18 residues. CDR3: CASSPPTGGPYSNQPQHF. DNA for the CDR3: TGTGCCAGCTCACCACCGACAGGGGGCCCCTATAGCAATCAGCCCCAGCATTTT.

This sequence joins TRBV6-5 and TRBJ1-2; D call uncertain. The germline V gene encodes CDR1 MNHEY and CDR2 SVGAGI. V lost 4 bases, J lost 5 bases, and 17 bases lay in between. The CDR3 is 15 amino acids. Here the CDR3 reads CASSFLGLGLYGYTF. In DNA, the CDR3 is TGTGCCAGCAGTTTCCTCGGGTTGGGCCTTTATGGCTACACCTTC.

CDR3 in amino acids: CASSTKQLTHSPLHF. DNA for the CDR3: TGTGCCAGCAGCACAAAACAGCTGACACATTCACCCCTCCACTTT. The chain joins TRBV11-2 to TRBJ1-6, with D unresolved. This CDR3 region has 15 residues. Trimming left V 5 bases short and J 8 bases short, with 16 bases between. Germline V gene data show CDR1 as SGHAT and CDR2 as FQNNGV.

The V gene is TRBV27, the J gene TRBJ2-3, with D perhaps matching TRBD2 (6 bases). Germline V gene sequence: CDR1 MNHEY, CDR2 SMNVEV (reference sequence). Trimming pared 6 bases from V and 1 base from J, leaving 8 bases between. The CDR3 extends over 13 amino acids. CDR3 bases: TGTGCCAGCAGGCGGGACCGCACAGATACGCAGTATTTT. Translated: CASRRDRTDTQYF.

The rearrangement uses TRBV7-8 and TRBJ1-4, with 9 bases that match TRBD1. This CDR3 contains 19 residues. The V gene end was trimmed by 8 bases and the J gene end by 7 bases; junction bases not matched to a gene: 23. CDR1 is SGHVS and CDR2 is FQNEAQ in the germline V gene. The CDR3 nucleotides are TGTGCCAGCCGGAAGCCTGATACGGGGGACAGGGAAAATTTTGAAAAACTGTTTTTT. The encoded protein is CASRKPDTGDRENFEKLFF. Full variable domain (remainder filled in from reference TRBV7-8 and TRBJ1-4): GAGVSQSPRYKVAKRGQDVALRCDPISGHVSLFWYQQALGQGPEFLTYFQNEAQLDKSGLPSDRFFAERPEGSVSTLKIQRTQQEDSAVYLCASRKPDTGDRENFEKLFFGSGTQLSVL.

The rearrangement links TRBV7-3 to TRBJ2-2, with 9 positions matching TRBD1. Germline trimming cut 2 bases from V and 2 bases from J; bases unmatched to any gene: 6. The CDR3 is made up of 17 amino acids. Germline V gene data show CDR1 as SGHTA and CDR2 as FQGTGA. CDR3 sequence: CASSLATGGVNTGELFF. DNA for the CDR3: TGTGCCAGCAGCTTAGCGACAGGGGGGGTAAACACCGGGGAGCTGTTTTTT.

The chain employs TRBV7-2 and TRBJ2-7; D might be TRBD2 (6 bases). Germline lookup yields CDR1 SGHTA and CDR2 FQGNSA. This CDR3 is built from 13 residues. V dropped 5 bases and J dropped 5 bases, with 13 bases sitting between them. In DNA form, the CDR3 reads TGTGCCAGCAGCGAGACTAGTGTCCACGAGCAGTACGTC. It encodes CASSETSVHEQYV.

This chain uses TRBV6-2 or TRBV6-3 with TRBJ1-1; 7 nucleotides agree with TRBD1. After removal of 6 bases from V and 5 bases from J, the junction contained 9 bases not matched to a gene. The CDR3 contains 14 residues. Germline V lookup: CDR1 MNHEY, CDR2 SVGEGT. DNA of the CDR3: TGTGCCAGCAGCCACCAGACAGGGTCAACTGAAGCTTTCTTT. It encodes CASSHQTGSTEAFF.

CDR3: CASQKELSTEAFF. CDR3 in DNA: TGTGCCAGCCAGAAGGAGTTGAGCACTGAAGCTTTCTTT. The gene calls are TRBV6-5 and TRBJ1-1; D is unclear. The CDR3 covers 13 residues. Per the germline V gene, CDR1 is MNHEY and CDR2 is SVGAGI. The V gene lost 8 bases and the J gene lost 4 bases, with 14 bases spanning the gap.